The 26 T cell receptor beta chains in this list originate from one sample, sequenced in a study of tumor and adjacent non-tumor tissue in lung cancer. The library came from three nested PCR rounds adapted from ARM-PCR protocols. TCRdb recomputed calls from the multiplex PCR reads with MiXCR, one row per CDR3 protein. The data show 100,000 to 120,000 distinct CDR3 sequences, over 75% seen once. The template was RNA from unsorted bulk tissue. Sequencing used lung tumor tissue. The receptors stem from a man between 65 and 80 years old with non-small cell lung cancer.

Remarks on this clonotype: Since a much larger clone is just one base distant, this may be a read error. The chain has TRBV20-1 and TRBJ2-7; 8 nucleotides align to TRBD2. The trim removed 1 base at V and 5 bases at J, leaving 19 bases unmatched. The CDR3 totals 18 residues. Germline V gene lookup returns CDR1 DFQATT and CDR2 SNEGSKA (reference sequence). The CDR3 region is CSARAPPRMGLGDDEQYF. CDR3 nucleotide sequence: TGCAGTGCTAGAGCACCACCCAGAATGGGACTAGGCGACGACGAGCAGTACTTC.

This clonotype was recorded many times. The chain carries TRBV7-8 and TRBJ2-1; D call uncertain. The CDR3 has 14 amino acids. In germline, CDR1 is SGHVS, CDR2 FQNEAQ. V shed 2 bases and J shed 5 bases, with 10 bases lying between them. DNA for the CDR3: TGTGCCAGCAGCTTATTCCAGCTAGACAATGAGCAGTTCTTC. Translated, it gives CASSLFQLDNEQFF.

This clonotype appeared a few times. The junction shows a germline mismatch at one end, possibly a read error. The CDR3 region has the DNA TGTGCCAGCAGTTACGGGGCGGGACAGGGGGACACCGGAGAGCTGTTTTTT. This codes for CASSYGAGQGDTGELFF. V usage is TRBV6-5 and J usage is TRBJ2-2; 11 positions agree with TRBD1. Germline V gives CDR1 MNHEY, CDR2 SVGAGI. The CDR3 totals 17 residues.

As for this clonotype: A read error may account for a junction end that differs from germline. V and J are TRBV4-3 and TRBJ2-7; D possibly corresponds to TRBD2 (5 bases). The CDR3 contains 14 residues. Germline CDR1 LGHNA, CDR2 YSLEER. CDR3 sequence: CASSQGTHSYERYF. DNA for the CDR3: TGCGCCAGCAGCCAAGGGACTCACTCCTACGAGCGGTACTTC.

A word on this clonotype: One junction end does not reproduce the germline sequence, and a read error may be involved. The gene calls are TRBV4-2 and TRBJ2-7, with D tentatively TRBD2 (6 bases). The CDR3 has 15 residues. The germline CDR1 and CDR2 sequences are LGHNA and YNFKEQ. The CDR3 DNA follows: TGTGGCAGCAGCCAAGTTGCCCTAGCGAGGGACGAGCAGTACTTC. This codes for CGSSQVALARDEQYF.

This clonotype was seen only once. The chain employs TRBV7-8 and TRBJ1-6; no definite D call. Germline loops: CDR1 SGHVS, CDR2 FQNEAQ. The CDR3 has 14 residues. V was cut by 1 base and J by 10 bases, with 11 bases left in between. The CDR3 reads CASSLDSSGSPLHF. DNA of the CDR3: TGTGCCAGCAGCTTAGATTCTAGTGGATCACCCCTCCACTTT.

This chain links TRBV11-3 with TRBJ2-3; D not resolved. The CDR3 runs 14 residues. V shed 7 bases and J shed 5 bases, with 16 bases lying between them. Germline V lookup: CDR1 SGHNT, CDR2 YENEEA. CDR3 protein: CASTFGVHIDTQYF. The CDR3 nucleotides read TGTGCCAGCACCTTCGGCGTACACATAGATACGCAGTATTTT.

The chain couples TRBV10-2 to TRBJ2-7; 9 bases are shared with TRBD2. This CDR3 spans 12 amino acids. Germline V lookup: CDR1 WSHSY, CDR2 SAAADI. V was clipped by 6 bases and J by 9 bases; unmatched bases: 6. DNA of the CDR3: TGCGCCAGCAGGCCGGGACTAGCCGCGCAGTACTTC. Its protein is CASRPGLAAQYF.

This clonotype was observed once. This chain connects TRBV11-2 to TRBJ2-7; D gene unclear. This CDR3 is 15 amino acids long. V was shortened by 6 bases and J by 0 bases, with 15 bases between the two germline ends. The germline CDR1 and CDR2 sequences are SGHAT and FQNNGV. The CDR3 sequence is CASSLTFMSSYEQYV. In DNA, the CDR3 is TGTGCCAGCAGTTTAACCTTTATGTCCTCCTACGAGCAGTACGTC.

This clonotype was seen only once. A junction end diverges from the germline sequence, so it may reflect a read error. The chain employs TRBV6-5 and TRBJ2-7; D remains ambiguous. In germline, CDR1 is MNHEY, CDR2 SVGAGI. CDR3 length equals 15 residues. Here the CDR3 reads CASSYYSGQPYEHYF. CDR3 coding DNA: TGTGCCAGCAGTTACTACAGTGGGCAGCCCTACGAGCACTACTTC.

A single count supports this clonotype. A read error is likely, as this CDR3 ends without the conserved phenylalanine or tryptophan. The rearrangement uses TRBV4-1 and TRBJ1-1; no reliable D call. Germline V gene data show CDR1 as MGHRA and CDR2 as YSYEKL. CDR3 length equals 15 residues. CDR3 DNA sequence: TGCATCAGCAGCCAAGATCTTATTGTGAACACTGAAGCTTTCTCT. This codes for CISSQDLIVNTEAFS.

The rearrangement uses TRBV12-3 or TRBV12-4 and TRBJ2-2; 9 nucleotides match TRBD1. J was trimmed by 5 bases and V by 4 bases; bases with no gene match: 5. CDR3 length: 15 amino acids. The CDR3 sequence: CASSSWTGDTGELFF. In DNA, the CDR3 is TGTGCCAGCAGTTCCTGGACAGGGGATACCGGGGAGCTGTTTTTT.

This chain connects TRBV29-1 to TRBJ2-7; D not resolved. Germline V gene sequence: CDR1 SQVTM, CDR2 ANQGSEA. There are 12 residues in the CDR3. The V end lost 7 bases, the J end lost 7 bases, and 17 bases lay between the germline ends. CDR3 residues: CSAWVTNSEQYF. CDR3 in DNA: TGCAGCGCCTGGGTGACGAACTCTGAGCAGTACTTC.

Worth noting for this clonotype: At one of its ends the junction is not consistent with the germline gene, which may arise from a read error. The chain links TRBV10-3 to TRBJ1-4; the D gene is possibly TRBD1 (5 bases). Germline V gene sequence: CDR1 ENHRY, CDR2 SYGVKD. The CDR3 has 15 amino acids. The DNA for the CDR3 is TGTGCCATCAGTGATCGGGGCGGTTATAATGAAAAACTCCTTTTT. This codes for CAISDRGGYNEKLLF.

With regard to this clonotype: This may be a read error, as it is one base from a much larger clone. V gene TRBV20-1 combines with J gene TRBJ2-5; 7 nucleotides match TRBD2. V shed 8 bases, J shed 7 bases, and the junction held 13 bases outside the gene matches. Germline assignment: CDR1 DFQATT and CDR2 SNEGSKA (reference sequence). The CDR3 length is 13 residues. CDR3 sequence reads: CSSRSPGGGTQYF. The CDR3 DNA sequence: TGCAGTTCCCGGTCACCGGGGGGAGGGACCCAGTACTTC.

On this clonotype: The junction and the germline gene differ at one end; a read error may be behind it. The chain joins TRBV25-1 to TRBJ1-2; 10 bases match TRBD1. This CDR3 region has 13 residues. Germline V gives CDR1 MGHDK, CDR2 SYGVNS. The CDR3 sequence: CASTGTGDYSYTF. CDR3 nucleotide sequence: TGTGCCAGTACTGGGACAGGGGACTATAGCTACACCTTC.

Worth noting for this clonotype: Given a much more abundant clone one base away, this may be a read error. The chain couples TRBV7-9 to TRBJ2-7; D unclear. Per the germline V gene, CDR1 is SEHNR and CDR2 is FQNEAQ (reference sequence). Trimming pared 2 bases from V and 5 bases from J, leaving 10 bases between. This CDR3 region has 13 residues. The CDR3 sequence is CASSLSRDNEQYF. CDR3 bases: TGTGCCAGCAGCTTAAGTCGAGACAACGAGCAGTACTTC.

This clonotype appeared many times. The genes are TRBV19 and TRBJ2-2; D is possibly TRBD2 (7 bases). This CDR3 comprises 17 residues. The V gene lost 4 bases and the J gene lost 4 bases, with 19 bases spanning the gap. Germline CDR1 and CDR2: LNHDA and SQIVND (reference sequence). The CDR3 protein is CASSKTASGGATGELFF. The CDR3 region has the DNA TGTGCCAGTAGTAAGACTGCTTCTGGGGGGGCCACCGGGGAGCTGTTTTTT.

About this clonotype: One junction end disagrees with the germline gene, perhaps due to a read error. CDR3 coding DNA: TGTACCAGCAGCATCCAGGGGCCTTACAATAAGCAGTTCTTC. Translated: CTSSIQGPYNKQFF. The rearrangement joins TRBV14 to TRBJ2-1; D may be TRBD1 (6 bases). Germline values: CDR1 SGHDN, CDR2 FVKESK. This CDR3 is built from 14 residues.

The chain is built from TRBV6-1 and TRBJ1-6; D is uncertain. The CDR3 has 13 amino acids. Germline V gene lookup returns CDR1 MNHNS and CDR2 SASEGT. CDR3 nucleotide sequence: TGTGCAAGCGGTGAAATCGGCAATTCACCCCTCCACTTT. Translating it yields CASGEIGNSPLHF.

On this clonotype itself: The junction does not match germline at one end; this may be a read error. This chain connects TRBV6-1 to TRBJ1-1; a weak D match, TRBD1 (5 bases). The CDR3 runs 15 residues. Germline loops: CDR1 MNHNS, CDR2 SASEGT. The DNA for the CDR3 is TGCGCCAGCAGTGAGAGGAGCAGGGTTAACACTGAAGTTTTCTTT. Protein: CASSERSRVNTEVFF.

The chain links TRBV12-3 or TRBV12-4 to TRBJ1-5; the D is unclear. Trimming cost V 5 bases and J 7 bases, with 18 bases left between them. The CDR3 extends over 15 amino acids. DNA for the CDR3: TGTGCCAGCAGTCAATCTGGCAGATACAAACAGCCCCAGCATTTT. It specifies CASSQSGRYKQPQHF.

About this clonotype: This CDR3 fails to terminate in the conserved phenylalanine or tryptophan, so it likely reflects a read error. In DNA, the CDR3 is TGTGCCAGCAGTTACCGGACTAGCGGAAACAGTGAGCAGTTCTTA. Translated, it gives CASSYRTSGNSEQFL. The chain combines TRBV6-2 or TRBV6-3 with TRBJ2-1; 10 positions match TRBD2. The CDR3 has 15 residues. J was trimmed by 9 bases and V by 2 bases; bases with no gene match: 7. CDR1 and CDR2 from the germline V gene are MNHEY and SVGEGT.

Regarding this clonotype: A read error may be the cause here, since a much bigger clone is one base away. The V gene is TRBV19, the J gene TRBJ1-5; TRBD1 matches at 9 bases. Trimming took 7 bases from V and 4 from J; bases not matched to a gene: 8. The germline gives CDR1 LNHDA, CDR2 SQIVND (reference sequence). The CDR3 has 15 residues. CDR3 in amino acids: CASTTGQGSNQPQHF. As DNA, the CDR3 is TGTGCCAGTACTACGGGACAGGGCAGTAATCAGCCCCAGCATTTT. Full variable domain (missing parts from reference TRBV19 and TRBJ1-5): DGGITQSPKYLFRKEGQNVTLSCEQNLNHDAMYWYRQDPGQGLRLIYYSQIVNDFQKGDIAEGYSVSREKKESFPLTVTSAQKNPTAFYLCASTTGQGSNQPQHFGDGTRLSIL.

About this clonotype: A read error may produce the germline difference seen at one junction end. The genes are TRBV10-3 and TRBJ1-1; TRBD1 matches 7 bases. This CDR3 has 15 residues. Germline values: CDR1 ENHRY, CDR2 SYGVKD. The CDR3 spells CVISAKTGSDTETFF. The CDR3 DNA reads as TGTGTCATCAGTGCAAAGACAGGGAGTGACACTGAAACTTTCTTT.

Comments on this clonotype: Possible read error: a much larger clone is one base away. The chain combines TRBV11-2 with TRBJ2-7; tentatively, D is TRBD2 (5 bases). The CDR3 is 14 amino acids. CDR1 is SGHAT, CDR2 FQNNGV, per germline. With 6 bases removed from V and 3 bases from J, the gap between germline ends came to 15 bases. The CDR3 DNA reads TGTGCCAGCAGACCTTTAAGAGGGTGCTACGAGCAGTACTTC. Translation gives CASRPLRGCYEQYF.